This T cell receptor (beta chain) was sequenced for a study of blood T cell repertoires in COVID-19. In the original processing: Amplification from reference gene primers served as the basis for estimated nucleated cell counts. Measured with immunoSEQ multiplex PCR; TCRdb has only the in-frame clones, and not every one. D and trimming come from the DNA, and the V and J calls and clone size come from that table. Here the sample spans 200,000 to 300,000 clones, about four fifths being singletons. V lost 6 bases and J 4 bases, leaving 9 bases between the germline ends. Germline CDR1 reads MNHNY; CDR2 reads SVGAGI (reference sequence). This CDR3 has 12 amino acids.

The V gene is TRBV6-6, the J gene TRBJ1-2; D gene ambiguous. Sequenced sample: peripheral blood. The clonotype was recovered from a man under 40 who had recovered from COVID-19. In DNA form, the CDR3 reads TGTGCCAGCAGCACAATTGGCTATGGCTACACCTTC. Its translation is CASSTIGYGYTF.